This T cell receptor beta chain was recorded in a study of cytotoxic CD8 clonotypes in ibrutinib-treated CLL. Some clones are missing from TCRdb's copy, which holds only in-frame ones; the method was immunoSEQ multiplex PCR. The sample lists approximately 70,000 clones, around 81% occurring once. V shed 2 bases, J shed 7 bases, and the junction held 1 base outside the gene matches. Germline V CDR1 and CDR2: GTSNPN, SVGIG (reference sequence). This CDR3 has 11 amino acids. The sample in question was PBMCs, obtained at disease progression, from a patient treated with ibrutinib. The sequence was obtained from a human donor with chronic lymphocytic leukemia. The V and J genes are TRBV30 and TRBJ1-2; 7 bases agree with TRBD1. CDR3 protein: CAWSTGAGYTF. The CDR3 DNA reads TGTGCCTGGAGTACAGGGGCTGGCTACACCTTC.